This T cell receptor (beta chain) was found in a study of cytotoxic CD8 clonotypes in ibrutinib-treated CLL. Study overall: Response samples were taken after a median of about twelve months on treatment, range 6 to 36.

The germline CDR1 and CDR2 sequences are MNHEY and SVGAGI. The trim removed 0 bases at V and 3 bases at J, leaving 2 bases unmatched. The CDR3 loop spans 15 amino acids. A 1 in 200,000 to 1 in 1 million T cell depth was the sequencing target. Assay used: immunoSEQ multiplex PCR; TCRdb lists only in-frame clones, some missing. The data contain just over 45,000 clones, approximately 69% of them singletons. On this clone itself: The antigen is undetermined.

From cryopreserved PBMCs came 1.5 to 2.5 micrograms of genomic DNA used for TCR beta libraries. Study conclusions and caveats: Private clonotypes, not public ones, expanded at ibrutinib response.

The V and J genes are TRBV6-5 and TRBJ2-7, with 10 bases lining up with TRBD1. The sequence came from a human donor with chronic lymphocytic leukemia. The sample was PBMCs, taken after 12 months of ibrutinib treatment. The CDR3 nucleotides read TGTGCCAGCAGTTACTCAAGGACAGGGGGCTACGAGCAGTACTTC. It codes for CASSYSRTGGYEQYF.